This TCR beta chain was retrieved from a study of blood T cells in healthy people across ages. The wider study: About one barcoded beta molecule per two T cells was captured by template switching.

This clonotype was counted a few times. Its antigen is currently unknown. This CDR3 comprises 14 residues. V shed 5 bases and J 8 bases; nucleotides not matched to a gene: 12. CDR1 and CDR2 from the germline V gene are SGHRS and YFSETQ. Then a second PCR, running roughly 7 to 11 cycles, was carried out with a sample-barcoded 5' primer and a J-beta primer mix. MiXCR, applied by TCRdb to the 5' RACE reads, yields one record per CDR3 protein. The sample holds about 1,600,000 distinct CDR3 sequences, about 40% seen once. The draw of peripheral blood yielded approximately 11 milliliters from each donor. General observations from the study: A greater number of naive CD4+ cells and higher diversity distinguished long-lived donors from aged donors. The recorded TCR beta diversity per million T cells decreased in a roughly linear manner with age.

J is TRBJ1-2 and V is TRBV5-1, with 7 bases aligning to TRBD1. Sequences were obtained from blood. This sequence originates from a woman aged 18-30 years in good health. The CDR3 protein is CASRSTGQVGGYTF. CDR3 nucleotides: TGCGCCAGCAGATCGACAGGGCAGGTGGGGGGCTACACCTTC. The variable domain in full, with the rest retrieved from reference TRBV5-1 and TRBJ1-2, is KAGVTQTPRYLIKTRGQQVTLSCSPISGHRSVSWYQQTPGQGLQFLFEYFSETQRNKGNFPGRFSGRQFSNSRSEMNVSTLELGDSALYLCASRSTGQVGGYTFGSGTRLTVV.